Listed below are T cell receptor beta chains from one sample, sequenced in a study of technical replicates of blood from a handful of donors. The repertoire was sequenced with immunoSEQ multiplex PCR; TCRdb's copy has only in-frame clones and lacks some. Among about 97,000 clones listed, about 95% were seen once. The sequenced sample consisted of T cells isolated from PBMCs. These TCRs come from a human donor in good health. CDR3s include the opening cysteine and the closing phenylalanine or tryptophan. A D gene is named only where the DNA matches it firmly. Clone size, where shown, is once, few, many, or a class for clones that have expanded.

cdr3_nt: TGTGCCAGCAGTTACTTTTACCAGCGGGTGCGGAATGAGCAGTTCTTC; cdr3_aa: CASSYFYQRVRNEQFF; d_call: -; cdr3_length: 16; clone_size: once; j_call: TRBJ2-1; v_call: TRBV6-6
cdr3_nt: TGTGCCAGCAGCTTAGGGAGCGAGCAGTACTTC; cdr3_aa: CASSLGSEQYF; d_call: -; cdr3_length: 11; clone_size: -; j_call: TRBJ2-7; v_call: TRBV11-2
cdr3_nt: TGTGCCAGTAGTAGGACACCTCAAGAGACCCAGTACTTC; cdr3_aa: CASSRTPQETQYF; d_call: -; cdr3_length: 13; clone_size: -; j_call: TRBJ2-5; v_call: TRBV19
cdr3_nt: TGCGCCACCACCCGACAGGAGAAATCCTACGAGCAGTACTTC; cdr3_aa: CATTRQEKSYEQYF; d_call: -; cdr3_length: 14; clone_size: -; j_call: TRBJ2-7; v_call: TRBV10-1
cdr3_nt: TGTGCCAGTAGTATAGGTTGGGGACACAACGATGAGCAGTTCTTC; cdr3_aa: CASSIGWGHNDEQFF; d_call: -; cdr3_length: 15; clone_size: -; j_call: TRBJ2-1; v_call: TRBV19
cdr3_nt: TGTGCCAGCAGCTTAAAACAGGGGGGTGGCTATGGCTACACCTTC; cdr3_aa: CASSLKQGGGYGYTF; d_call: TRBD1; cdr3_length: 15; clone_size: -; j_call: TRBJ1-2; v_call: TRBV9
cdr3_nt: TGTGCCAGCAGCACCTCTAACGAGCAGTACTTC; cdr3_aa: CASSTSNEQYF; d_call: -; cdr3_length: 11; clone_size: -; j_call: TRBJ2-7; v_call: TRBV13
cdr3_nt: TGTGCCAGCAGCTCAACTCGGTCCGGGATGTGGAATCAGCCCCAGCATTTT; cdr3_aa: CASSSTRSGMWNQPQHF; d_call: -; cdr3_length: 17; clone_size: -; j_call: TRBJ1-5; v_call: TRBV28
cdr3_nt: TGTGCCAGCAGTTACAGGGTTAGGACTCAGGAGCAGTACTTC; cdr3_aa: CASSYRVRTQEQYF; d_call: -; cdr3_length: 14; clone_size: -; j_call: TRBJ2-7; v_call: TRBV6-5
cdr3_nt: TGTGCCAGCAGCTTAGGACTAGCTGCTGAGCAGTTCTTC; cdr3_aa: CASSLGLAAEQFF; d_call: TRBD2; cdr3_length: 13; clone_size: once; j_call: TRBJ2-1; v_call: TRBV7-9
cdr3_nt: TGTGCCAGCGGAATGACAGGCGACAGAAACACCATATATTTT; cdr3_aa: CASGMTGDRNTIYF; d_call: -; cdr3_length: 14; clone_size: -; j_call: TRBJ1-3; v_call: TRBV11-2
cdr3_nt: TGTGCCAGCAGCCGGAGCGGGAACCCCCTAGATACGCAGTATTTT; cdr3_aa: CASSRSGNPLDTQYF; d_call: TRBD2; cdr3_length: 15; clone_size: -; j_call: TRBJ2-3; v_call: TRBV7-2
cdr3_nt: TGTGCCAGCAGTCCTATGACAGGGCAATCACCCCTCCACTTT; cdr3_aa: CASSPMTGQSPLHF; d_call: TRBD1; cdr3_length: 14; clone_size: -; j_call: TRBJ1-6; v_call: TRBV6-5
cdr3_nt: TGTGCCAGCAGTTTCCTCGAAAGGGGCCAAAACACCGGGGAGCTGTTTTTT; cdr3_aa: CASSFLERGQNTGELFF; d_call: -; cdr3_length: 17; clone_size: -; j_call: TRBJ2-2; v_call: TRBV13
cdr3_nt: TGCGCCAGCAGCCAAGGCCGGGACAGAGCTAACTATGGCTACACCTTC; cdr3_aa: CASSQGRDRANYGYTF; d_call: TRBD1; cdr3_length: 16; clone_size: -; j_call: TRBJ1-2; v_call: TRBV4-3
cdr3_nt: TGTGCCAGCAGCTTAGGATACAGACCCGGGGAGCTGTTTTTT; cdr3_aa: CASSLGYRPGELFF; d_call: -; cdr3_length: 14; clone_size: -; j_call: TRBJ2-2; v_call: TRBV7-6
cdr3_nt: TGCGCCAGCAGTCAACGGTTACGGGGAGGATCGGGGACCGGGGAGCTGTTTTTT; cdr3_aa: CASSQRLRGGSGTGELFF; d_call: -; cdr3_length: 18; clone_size: -; j_call: TRBJ2-2; v_call: TRBV23-1
cdr3_nt: TGTGCCAGCAGCTTAAGGACAGGGAGCGACAATGAGCAGTTCTTC; cdr3_aa: CASSLRTGSDNEQFF; d_call: TRBD1; cdr3_length: 15; clone_size: once; j_call: TRBJ2-1; v_call: TRBV7-9
cdr3_nt: TGTGCCAGCTCACCACCCGGGGGGGGCTCCTACGAGCAGTACTTC; cdr3_aa: CASSPPGGGSYEQYF; d_call: TRBD2; cdr3_length: 15; clone_size: -; j_call: TRBJ2-7; v_call: TRBV18
cdr3_nt: TGTGCCAGCAGGGGGTTGAACCGGGACAGGATCACCGGGGAGCTGTTTTTT; cdr3_aa: CASRGLNRDRITGELFF; d_call: -; cdr3_length: 17; clone_size: -; j_call: TRBJ2-2; v_call: TRBV21-1
cdr3_nt: TGTGCCACAATAGGACAGAGCACAGATACGCAGTATTTT; cdr3_aa: CATIGQSTDTQYF; d_call: -; cdr3_length: 13; clone_size: -; j_call: TRBJ2-3; v_call: TRBV10-3
cdr3_nt: TGTGCCAGCAGCTATCGGACTAGCGGGAGCCTATCCTCCTACGAGCAGTACTTC; cdr3_aa: CASSYRTSGSLSSYEQYF; d_call: TRBD2; cdr3_length: 18; clone_size: -; j_call: TRBJ2-7; v_call: TRBV7-2
cdr3_nt: TGCGCCAGCAGCGTTTACAGGGGTGGCGGCTACACCTTC; cdr3_aa: CASSVYRGGGYTF; d_call: TRBD1; cdr3_length: 13; clone_size: -; j_call: TRBJ1-2; v_call: TRBV5-1
cdr3_nt: TGCGCCAGCAGCCAGGGGGGACAGGGAGGGATGCACGAGCAGTACTTC; cdr3_aa: CASSQGGQGGMHEQYF; d_call: TRBD1; cdr3_length: 16; clone_size: -; j_call: TRBJ2-7; v_call: TRBV4-1
cdr3_nt: TGTGCCAGCAGCTTCCCACCCGGACAGGGTTATCGTACGCAGTATTTT; cdr3_aa: CASSFPPGQGYRTQYF; d_call: TRBD1; cdr3_length: 16; clone_size: -; j_call: TRBJ2-3; v_call: TRBV7-2
cdr3_nt: TGTGCCAGCAGCTTACAAGCGAAATACGAGCAGTACTTC; cdr3_aa: CASSLQAKYEQYF; d_call: -; cdr3_length: 13; clone_size: -; j_call: TRBJ2-7; v_call: TRBV7-3
cdr3_nt: TGTGCCAGCAGCTTAGTCGGGACTAGTCACTACGAGCAGTACTTC; cdr3_aa: CASSLVGTSHYEQYF; d_call: TRBD2; cdr3_length: 15; clone_size: -; j_call: TRBJ2-7; v_call: TRBV7-2
cdr3_nt: TGTGCCAGCAGTGGCCAGGGGGTAAATCAGCCCCAGCATTTT; cdr3_aa: CASSGQGVNQPQHF; d_call: TRBD1; cdr3_length: 14; clone_size: -; j_call: TRBJ1-5; v_call: TRBV6-5
cdr3_nt: TGTGCCAGCAGCGGTACGGGACTAGCCCCAGATACGCAGTATTTT; cdr3_aa: CASSGTGLAPDTQYF; d_call: TRBD2; cdr3_length: 15; clone_size: -; j_call: TRBJ2-3; v_call: TRBV11-3
cdr3_nt: TGTGCCAGCAGCTTAGGGACAGGGGTGGAGACCCAGTACTTC; cdr3_aa: CASSLGTGVETQYF; d_call: TRBD1; cdr3_length: 14; clone_size: once; j_call: TRBJ2-5; v_call: TRBV7-8
cdr3_nt: TGTGCCAGCAGCTTTGAGCTTCCAGGCGCGATTCGGGAGGGGAACACCGGGGAGCTGTTTTTT; cdr3_aa: CASSFELPGAIREGNTGELFF; d_call: TRBD2; cdr3_length: 21; clone_size: -; j_call: TRBJ2-2; v_call: TRBV7-7
cdr3_nt: TGTGCCAGTAGTATAGATATGGCGAGACTAGCGGGCTCCTACAATGAGCAGTTCTTC; cdr3_aa: CASSIDMARLAGSYNEQFF; d_call: TRBD2; cdr3_length: 19; clone_size: -; j_call: TRBJ2-1; v_call: TRBV19
cdr3_nt: TGTGCCAGCAGCTTGGAGGTTATTCGGGAGCACGGGGAGCTGTTTTTT; cdr3_aa: CASSLEVIREHGELFF; d_call: -; cdr3_length: 16; clone_size: once; j_call: TRBJ2-2; v_call: TRBV5-6
cdr3_nt: TGTGCCAGCAGAGGACTAGGGAATGAGCAGTTCTTC; cdr3_aa: CASRGLGNEQFF; d_call: TRBD2; cdr3_length: 12; clone_size: once; j_call: TRBJ2-1; v_call: TRBV28
cdr3_nt: TGCGCCAGCAGCTTGACGCAGGGGCTGAACACTGAAGCTTTCTTT; cdr3_aa: CASSLTQGLNTEAFF; d_call: -; cdr3_length: 15; clone_size: -; j_call: TRBJ1-1; v_call: TRBV5-1
cdr3_nt: TGCAGCGTTCGGGGGACCAGCATGGAGCAGTACTTC; cdr3_aa: CSVRGTSMEQYF; d_call: -; cdr3_length: 12; clone_size: -; j_call: TRBJ2-7; v_call: TRBV29-1
cdr3_nt: TGTGCCAGCAGCGGGACTTTCTACGAGCAGTACTTC; cdr3_aa: CASSGTFYEQYF; d_call: -; cdr3_length: 12; clone_size: -; j_call: TRBJ2-7; v_call: TRBV7-6
cdr3_nt: TGTGCCAGCAGCGTGGGGGACAGCTACGAGCAGTACTTC; cdr3_aa: CASSVGDSYEQYF; d_call: TRBD1; cdr3_length: 13; clone_size: -; j_call: TRBJ2-7; v_call: TRBV9
cdr3_nt: TGTGCCAGCAGCCGACAGGGGGTAGGTGGGTACAATGAGCAGTTCTTC; cdr3_aa: CASSRQGVGGYNEQFF; d_call: TRBD1; cdr3_length: 16; clone_size: -; j_call: TRBJ2-1; v_call: TRBV9
cdr3_nt: TGTGCCAGCACCCCCGACGGGGTCCCTGGAAACACCATATATTTT; cdr3_aa: CASTPDGVPGNTIYF; d_call: -; cdr3_length: 15; clone_size: -; j_call: TRBJ1-3; v_call: TRBV9
cdr3_nt: TGTGCCAGCAGTCTCGGCAGGGGCAATGAGCAGTTCTTC; cdr3_aa: CASSLGRGNEQFF; d_call: -; cdr3_length: 13; clone_size: -; j_call: TRBJ2-1; v_call: TRBV2
cdr3_nt: TGTGCCAGCAGCCGGGACAGTATTTACGAGCAGTACTTC; cdr3_aa: CASSRDSIYEQYF; d_call: TRBD1; cdr3_length: 13; clone_size: -; j_call: TRBJ2-7; v_call: TRBV7-2
cdr3_nt: TGTGCCAGCTCACCACGGGACAGGGGTCCAGATACGCAGTATTTT; cdr3_aa: CASSPRDRGPDTQYF; d_call: TRBD1; cdr3_length: 15; clone_size: -; j_call: TRBJ2-3; v_call: TRBV18
cdr3_nt: TGTGCCACACCAGGGGACCATTCACCCCTCCACTTT; cdr3_aa: CATPGDHSPLHF; d_call: -; cdr3_length: 12; clone_size: once; j_call: TRBJ1-6; v_call: TRBV21-1
cdr3_nt: TGTGCCAGCAGTTACTCGACAGCCTACGAGCAGTACTTC; cdr3_aa: CASSYSTAYEQYF; d_call: -; cdr3_length: 13; clone_size: -; j_call: TRBJ2-7; v_call: TRBV6-6
cdr3_nt: TGTGCCAGTACGGAGACAGGGAGGATTGAAAAACTGTTTTTT; cdr3_aa: CASTETGRIEKLFF; d_call: TRBD1; cdr3_length: 14; clone_size: -; j_call: TRBJ1-4; v_call: TRBV25-1